This T cell receptor (beta chain) was observed in a study of T-cell reconstitution after alpha-beta-depleted transplantation in children. General study findings and limits: At around two months after transplant, the alpha-beta T cells were reportedly derived from several hundred expanded clones that came from non-depleted graft cells. Newly made T cells mostly supplied T-cell counts and diversity one year after transplant.

This clonotype appeared many times. What it binds is unknown. Germline lookup yields CDR1 LGHNA and CDR2 YSLEER. V shed 4 bases, J shed 5 bases, and the junction held 9 bases outside the gene matches. The CDR3 sequence is 15 residues long. Unique molecular identifiers were used in preparing the TCRbeta library. TCRdb re-called the PCR reads with MiXCR, one entry per CDR3 protein. The repertoire includes hundreds of thousands of distinct CDR3 sequences, approximately 15% of them detected once, and roughly 4.8% sits in the top ten. Sequencing was performed on PBMCs, mostly from graft donor cells, taken 360 days after TCRalphabeta/CD19-depleted stem cell transplant. The rearrangement links TRBV4-3 to TRBJ2-7; 9 bases map to TRBD1. The origin of this receptor is a male patient between 5 and 17 years old who had a stem cell transplant for acute lymphoblastic leukemia, so the T cells may come from the graft donor. CDR3 sequence reads: CASSPARDRAHEQYF. DNA for the CDR3: TGCGCCAGCAGCCCTGCGAGGGACAGGGCGCACGAGCAGTACTTC.